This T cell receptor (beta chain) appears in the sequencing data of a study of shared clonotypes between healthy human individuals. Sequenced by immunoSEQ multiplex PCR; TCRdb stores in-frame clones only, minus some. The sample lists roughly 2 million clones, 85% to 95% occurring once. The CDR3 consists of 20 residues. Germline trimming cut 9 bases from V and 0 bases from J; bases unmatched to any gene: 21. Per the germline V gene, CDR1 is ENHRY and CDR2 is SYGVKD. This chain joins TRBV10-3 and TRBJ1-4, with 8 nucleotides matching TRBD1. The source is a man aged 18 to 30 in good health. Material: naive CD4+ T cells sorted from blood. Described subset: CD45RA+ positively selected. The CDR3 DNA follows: TGTGCCATTAATGTTCACCCGCGGACAGGGAGGAGGGCAACTAATGAAAAACTGTTTTTT. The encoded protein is CAINVHPRTGRRATNEKLFF.